This TCR beta chain was found in a study of identical twins. General study results and limits: Insertion counts were lower in abundant cord blood beta clonotypes, a trend that memory repertoires did not show. Surplus twin overlap in beta out-of-frame sequences was less pronounced. Models underpredicted monozygotic twin sharing of out-of-frame TCR alpha.

Details on this clonotype: Its specificity is unknown.

V shed 7 bases and J 7 bases; nucleotides not matched to a gene: 8. The CDR3 extends over 13 amino acids. Germline V gene lookup returns CDR1 SNHLY and CDR2 FYNNEI. One entry per CDR3 protein results from TCRdb running MiXCR on the 5' RACE reads. Among 750,000 to 950,000 distinct CDR3 sequences listed, approximately 13% were seen once. This sample was shared with a second study, whose subject was yellow fever vaccine responses in identical twins. From that report: It has been reported that, in twins, the vaccine T cell response seemed partly convergent and partly personalized.

This TCR was recovered from a woman in her late teens or twenties in good health. The V call is TRBV2, the J call TRBJ2-7; 9 bases agree with TRBD1. Material for sequencing was PBMCs. The CDR3 DNA is TGTGCCAGCATTAACAGGGGGCGTCGGGAGCAGTACTTC. Its translation: CASINRGRREQYF.